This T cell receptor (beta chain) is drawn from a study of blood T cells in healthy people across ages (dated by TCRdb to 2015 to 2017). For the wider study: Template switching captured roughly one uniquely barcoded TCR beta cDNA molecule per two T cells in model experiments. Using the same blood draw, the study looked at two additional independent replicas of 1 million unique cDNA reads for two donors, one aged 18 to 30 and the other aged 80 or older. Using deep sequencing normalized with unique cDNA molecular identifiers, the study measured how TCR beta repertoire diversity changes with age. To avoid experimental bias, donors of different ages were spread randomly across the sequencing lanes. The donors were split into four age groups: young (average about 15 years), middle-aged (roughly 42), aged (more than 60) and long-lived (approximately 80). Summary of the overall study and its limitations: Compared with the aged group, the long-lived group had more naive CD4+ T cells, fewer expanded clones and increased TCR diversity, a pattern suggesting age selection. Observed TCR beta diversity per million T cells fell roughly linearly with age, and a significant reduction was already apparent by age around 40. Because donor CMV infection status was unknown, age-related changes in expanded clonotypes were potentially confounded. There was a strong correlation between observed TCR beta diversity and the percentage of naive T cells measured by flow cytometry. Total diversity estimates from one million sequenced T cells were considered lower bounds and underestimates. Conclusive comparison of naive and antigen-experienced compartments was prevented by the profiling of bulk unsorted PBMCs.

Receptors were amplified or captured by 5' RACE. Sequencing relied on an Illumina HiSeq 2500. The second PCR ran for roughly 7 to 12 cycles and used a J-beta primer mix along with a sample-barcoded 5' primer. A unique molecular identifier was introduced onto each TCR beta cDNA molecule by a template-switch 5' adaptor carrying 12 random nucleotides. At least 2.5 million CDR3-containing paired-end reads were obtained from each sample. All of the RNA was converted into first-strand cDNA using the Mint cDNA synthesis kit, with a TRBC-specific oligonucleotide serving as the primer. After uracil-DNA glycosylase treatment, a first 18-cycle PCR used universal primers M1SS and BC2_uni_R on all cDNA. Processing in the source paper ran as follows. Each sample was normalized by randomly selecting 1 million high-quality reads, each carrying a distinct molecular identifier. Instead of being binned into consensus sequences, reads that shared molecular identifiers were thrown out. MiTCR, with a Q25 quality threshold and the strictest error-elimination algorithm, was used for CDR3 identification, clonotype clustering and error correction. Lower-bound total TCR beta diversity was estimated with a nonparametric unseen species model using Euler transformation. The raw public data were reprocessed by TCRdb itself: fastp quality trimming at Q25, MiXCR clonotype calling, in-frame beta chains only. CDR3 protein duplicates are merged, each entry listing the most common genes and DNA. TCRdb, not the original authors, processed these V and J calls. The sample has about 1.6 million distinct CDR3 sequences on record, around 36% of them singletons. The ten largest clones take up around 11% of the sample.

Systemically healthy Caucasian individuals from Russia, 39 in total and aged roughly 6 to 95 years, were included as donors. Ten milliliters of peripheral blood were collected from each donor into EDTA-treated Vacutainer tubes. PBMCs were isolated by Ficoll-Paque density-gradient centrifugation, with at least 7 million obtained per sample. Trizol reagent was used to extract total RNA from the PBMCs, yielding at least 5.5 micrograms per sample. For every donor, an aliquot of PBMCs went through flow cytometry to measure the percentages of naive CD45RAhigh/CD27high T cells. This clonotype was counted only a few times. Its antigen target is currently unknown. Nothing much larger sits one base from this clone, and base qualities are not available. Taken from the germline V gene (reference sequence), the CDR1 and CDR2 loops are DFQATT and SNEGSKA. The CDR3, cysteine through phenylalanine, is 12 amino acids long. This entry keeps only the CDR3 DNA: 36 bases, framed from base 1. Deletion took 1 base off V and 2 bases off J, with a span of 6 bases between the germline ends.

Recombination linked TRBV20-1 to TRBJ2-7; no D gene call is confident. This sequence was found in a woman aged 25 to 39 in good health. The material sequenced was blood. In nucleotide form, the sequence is TGCAGTGCTAGAGTTGTTACCTACGAGCAGTACTTC. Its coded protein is CSARVVTYEQYF.